The clone carrying this T cell receptor beta chain has ten or more counts. What it recognizes is unknown. The CDR3 end is not reached by the read, which stops 3 residues before it; the germline J gene fills it in. TCRdb's table, derived via immunoSEQ multiplex PCR, lists solely in-frame clones and lacks some. The table lists roughly 30,000 clones, with no singletons. This record comes from a study of T cell clonality in common variable immunodeficiency. The V and J ends lost 1 base and 1 base respectively, with 7 bases between them. Germline CDR1 reads SEHNR; CDR2 reads FQNEAQ (reference sequence). The CDR3 length is 15 residues. Findings of the study overall: TCRbeta clonality was increased in CVID versus healthy controls. Common variable immunodeficiency TCR beta sequences reportedly had fewer deletions and N-nucleotide insertions.

Patients and controls were mostly of Caucasian heritage. The sample comprised peripheral blood mononuclear cells. This chain uses TRBV7-9 with TRBJ2-2; a possible D gene is TRBD1 (5 bases). This TCR derives from a person between 18 and 69 years old in good health. The CDR3 loop reads CASSLVQGNTGELFF. CDR3 DNA, as far as it was read: TGTGCCAGCAGCTTAGTCCAGGGGAACACCGGGGAG. The full variable domain, with the rest looked up from reference TRBV7-9 and TRBJ2-2, is DTGVSQNPRHKITKRGQNVTFRCDPISEHNRLYWYRQTLGQGPEFLTYFQNEAQLEKSRLLSDRFSAERPKGSFSTLEIQRTEQGDSAMYLCASSLVQGNTGELFFGEGSRLTVL.